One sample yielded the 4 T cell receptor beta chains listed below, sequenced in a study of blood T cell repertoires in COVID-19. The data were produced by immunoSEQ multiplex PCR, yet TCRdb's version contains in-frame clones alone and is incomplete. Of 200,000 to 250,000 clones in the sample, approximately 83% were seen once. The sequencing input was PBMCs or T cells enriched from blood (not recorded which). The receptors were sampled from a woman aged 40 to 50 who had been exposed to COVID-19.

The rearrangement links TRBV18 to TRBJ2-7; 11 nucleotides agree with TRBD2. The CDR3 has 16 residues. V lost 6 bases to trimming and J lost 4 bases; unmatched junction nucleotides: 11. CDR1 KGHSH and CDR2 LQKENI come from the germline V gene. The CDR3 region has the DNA TGTGCCAGCTCTTCCTCCGGGACTAGCGGAGGGTACGAGCAGTACTTC. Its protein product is CASSSSGTSGGYEQYF.

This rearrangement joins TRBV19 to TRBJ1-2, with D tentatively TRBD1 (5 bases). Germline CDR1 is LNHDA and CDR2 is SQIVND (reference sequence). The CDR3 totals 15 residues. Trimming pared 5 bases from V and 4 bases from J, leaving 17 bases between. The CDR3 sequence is CASSDAGEVRYGYTF. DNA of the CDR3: TGTGCCAGTAGTGACGCGGGGGAGGTCCGCTATGGCTACACCTTC.

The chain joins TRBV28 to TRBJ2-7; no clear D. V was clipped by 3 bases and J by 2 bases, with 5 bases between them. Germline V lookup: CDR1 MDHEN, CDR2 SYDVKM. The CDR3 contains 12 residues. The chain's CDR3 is CASSLAAYEQYF. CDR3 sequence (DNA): TGTGCCAGCAGTTTGGCGGCCTACGAGCAGTACTTC. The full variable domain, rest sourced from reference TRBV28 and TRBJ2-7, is DVKVTQSSRYLVKRTGEKVFLECVQDMDHENMFWYRQDPGLGLRLIYFSYDVKMKEKGDIPEGYSVSREKKERFSLILESASTNQTSMYLCASSLAAYEQYFGPGTRLTVT.

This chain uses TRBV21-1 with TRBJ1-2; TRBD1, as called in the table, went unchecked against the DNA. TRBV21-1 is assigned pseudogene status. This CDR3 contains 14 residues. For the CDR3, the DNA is TGTGCCAGCAGAGGCAGGGGCGAGGTCTATGGCTACACCTTC. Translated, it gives CASRGRGEVYGYTF.